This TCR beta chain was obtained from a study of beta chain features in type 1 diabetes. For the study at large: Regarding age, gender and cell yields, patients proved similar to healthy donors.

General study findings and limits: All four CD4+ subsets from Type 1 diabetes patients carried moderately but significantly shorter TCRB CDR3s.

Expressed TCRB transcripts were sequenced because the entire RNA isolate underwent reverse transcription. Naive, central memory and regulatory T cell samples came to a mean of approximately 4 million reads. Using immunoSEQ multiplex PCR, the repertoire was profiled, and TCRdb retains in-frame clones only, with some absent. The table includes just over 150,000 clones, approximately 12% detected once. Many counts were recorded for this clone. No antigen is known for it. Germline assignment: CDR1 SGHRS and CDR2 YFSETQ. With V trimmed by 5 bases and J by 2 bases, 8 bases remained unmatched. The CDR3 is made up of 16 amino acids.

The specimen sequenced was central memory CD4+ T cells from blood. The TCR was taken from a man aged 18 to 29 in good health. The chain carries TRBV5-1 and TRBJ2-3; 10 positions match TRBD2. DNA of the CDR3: TGCGCCAGCAGGTCGCTAGCGGGAGCTTTCACAGATACGCAGTATTTT. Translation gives CASRSLAGAFTDTQYF. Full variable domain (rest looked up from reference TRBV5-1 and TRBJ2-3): KAGVTQTPRYLIKTRGQQVTLSCSPISGHRSVSWYQQTPGQGLQFLFEYFSETQRNKGNFPGRFSGRQFSNSRSEMNVSTLELGDSALYLCASRSLAGAFTDTQYFGPGTRLTVL.